This T cell receptor beta chain comes out of a study of shared clonotypes between healthy human individuals. Study information: CD4 naive cells filled three plates per donor, CD4 memory three, CD8 naive two and CD8 memory one. The study, taken as a whole, reports: Sampling covered nothing but blood. Tissue TCR repertoires likely differ from those found in blood. Roughly 4.6% of naive CD4 clonotypes were common to several donors.

CDR3 length equals 16 residues. The germline gives CDR1 SGHNT, CDR2 YENEEA. V dropped 5 bases and J dropped 2; count of bases not matched to a gene: 6. This clone appeared a single time. Antigen specificity is unknown. Sequencing used immunoSEQ multiplex PCR; TCRdb keeps in-frame clones, though not all of them. Counted here are 650,000 to 750,000 clones, more than 70% occurring once; the ten biggest clones make up 1.8%. The sequence was obtained from a woman aged 25 to 39 in good health. Sequencing input: memory CD4+ T cells sorted from blood. Subset here: CD45RA-negative fraction. The chain couples TRBV11-3 to TRBJ2-6; 7 bases agree with TRBD1. The CDR3 loop reads CASSKGTAPGANVLTF. The CDR3 DNA is TGTGCCAGCAGCAAAGGGACAGCCCCTGGGGCCAACGTCCTGACTTTC.